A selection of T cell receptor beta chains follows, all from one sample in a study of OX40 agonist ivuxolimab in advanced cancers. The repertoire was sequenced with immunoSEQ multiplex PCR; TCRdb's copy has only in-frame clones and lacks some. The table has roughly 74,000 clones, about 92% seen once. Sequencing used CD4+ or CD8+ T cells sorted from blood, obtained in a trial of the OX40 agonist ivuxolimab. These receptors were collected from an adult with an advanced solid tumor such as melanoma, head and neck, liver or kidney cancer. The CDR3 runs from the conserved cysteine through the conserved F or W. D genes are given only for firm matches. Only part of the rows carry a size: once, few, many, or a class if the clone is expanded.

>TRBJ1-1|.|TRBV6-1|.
TGTGCCAGCAGCGTGACAGCGAACACTGAAGCTTTCTTT
CASSVTANTEAFF
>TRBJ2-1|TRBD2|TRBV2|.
TGTGCCAGCAGTGAAGGAAGCGGGGGGCCCGATGAGCAGTTCTTC
CASSEGSGGPDEQFF
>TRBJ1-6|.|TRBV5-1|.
TGCGCCAGCAGCTTGTCTGGGCTCTATAATTCACCCCTCCACTTT
CASSLSGLYNSPLHF
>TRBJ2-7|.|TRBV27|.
TGTGCCAGCAGTCCAAGCCGGGGACCTCGGCTCTACGAGCAGTACTTC
CASSPSRGPRLYEQYF
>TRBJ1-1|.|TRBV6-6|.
TGTGCCAGCAGACCCCTGACGGACATGAACACTGAAGCTTTCTTT
CASRPLTDMNTEAFF
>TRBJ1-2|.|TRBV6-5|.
TGTGCCAGCAGTTACGGAACAGGGTCTGACGGCGGCTACACCTTC
CASSYGTGSDGGYTF
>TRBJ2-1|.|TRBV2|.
TGTGCCAGCAGTCTACTGGGAGATAGCTCCTACAATGAGCAGTTCTTC
CASSLLGDSSYNEQFF
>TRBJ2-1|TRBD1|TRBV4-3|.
TGCGCCAGCAGCCGAGGGGGCTATGAGCAGTTCTTC
CASSRGGYEQFF
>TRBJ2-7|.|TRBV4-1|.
TGCGCCAGCAGCCAGTCCGGGGCACCTACGTCCTACGAGCAGTACTTC
CASSQSGAPTSYEQYF
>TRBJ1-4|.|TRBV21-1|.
TGTGCGGCCGGTAGTGAAAAACTGTTTTTT
CAAGSEKLFF
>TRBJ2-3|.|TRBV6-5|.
TGTGCCAGCAGGACGTGGGGGGGGCTCGCAGATACGCAGTATTTT
CASRTWGGLADTQYF
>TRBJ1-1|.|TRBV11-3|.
TGTGCCAGCAGCTTAGTACGGAACACTGAAGCTTTCTTT
CASSLVRNTEAFF
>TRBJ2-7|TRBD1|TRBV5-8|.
TGTGCCAGCAGCTCGTTGGGGCAGGGGGTTATCTCCTACGAGCAGTACTTC
CASSSLGQGVISYEQYF
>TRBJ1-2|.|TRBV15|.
TGTGCCACCAGCAGAGATTGGCCCGGCAGGGGTTTAGAGGGCTACACCTTC
CATSRDWPGRGLEGYTF
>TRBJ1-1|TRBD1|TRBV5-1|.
TGCGCCAGCAGCCCCCAGGGACAGGGGGAGCCTGAAGCTTTCTTT
CASSPQGQGEPEAFF
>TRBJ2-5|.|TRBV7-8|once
TGTGCCAGCAGCTCCTCGGGGGCCCCCGAGGGGGAGACCCAGTACTTC
CASSSSGAPEGETQYF
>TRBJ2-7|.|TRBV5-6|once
TGTGCCAGCAGCTACGCATCAACCGGATGGCAGTACTTC
CASSYASTGWQYF
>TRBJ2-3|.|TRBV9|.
TGTGCCAGCAGCGTAGGAGGGGACCCTAGGTGGGATACGCAGTATTTT
CASSVGGDPRWDTQYF
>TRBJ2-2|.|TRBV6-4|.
TGTGCCAGCAGTGATCTTGAATCCGGGGAGCTGTTTTTT
CASSDLESGELFF
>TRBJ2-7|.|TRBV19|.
TGTGCCAGGCCGGGCCCCAAAGTTCCCCAGACCTACGAGCAGTACTTC
CARPGPKVPQTYEQYF
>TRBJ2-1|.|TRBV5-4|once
TGTGCCAGCAGCCCGGGTCGCGAGGGGACGGGTGAGCAGTTCTTC
CASSPGREGTGEQFF
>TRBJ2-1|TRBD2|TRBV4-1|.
TGCGCCAGCAGCCAAGAGGAGCTAGCGGGGTACAATGAGCAGTTCTTC
CASSQEELAGYNEQFF
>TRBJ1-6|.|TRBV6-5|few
TGTGCCAGCGGCGGGCAAATTAATTCACCCCTCCACTTT
CASGGQINSPLHF
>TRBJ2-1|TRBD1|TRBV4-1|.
TGCGCCAGCAGCCAAGCGGGACAGCTCAATGAGCAGTTCTTC
CASSQAGQLNEQFF
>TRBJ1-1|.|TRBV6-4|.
TGTGCCAGCAGTGACTCAGTGACTGAAGCTTTCTTT
CASSDSVTEAFF
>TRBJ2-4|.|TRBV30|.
TGTGCCTGGAGTGAGGTACTAGCCAAAAACATTCAGTACTTC
CAWSEVLAKNIQYF
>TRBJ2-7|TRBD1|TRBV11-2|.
TGTGCCAGCAGCTTAGATAGGGGGACAGAATTCTCCTACGAGCAGTACTTC
CASSLDRGTEFSYEQYF
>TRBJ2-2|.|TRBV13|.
TGTGCCAGCAGCTTAAGGACATTGAACACCGGGGAGCTGTTTTTT
CASSLRTLNTGELFF
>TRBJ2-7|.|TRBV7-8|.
TGTGCCAGCAGCTTAAGCCTACCCGGAAGTGAGCCCTACGAGCAGTACTTC
CASSLSLPGSEPYEQYF
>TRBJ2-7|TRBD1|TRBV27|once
TGTGCCAGCAGTAGTTCCGGGACAGAAAACGAGCAGTACTTC
CASSSSGTENEQYF
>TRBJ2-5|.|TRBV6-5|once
TGTGCCAGCAGTAGGACGGGAAACCAAGAGACCCAGTACTTC
CASSRTGNQETQYF
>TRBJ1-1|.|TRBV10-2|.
TGCGCCAGCAGCGCGGGAGGGGAGGGGGTGAACACTGAAGCTTTCTTT
CASSAGGEGVNTEAFF
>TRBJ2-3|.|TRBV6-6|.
TGTGCCAGCAGTTACGGGACAGATACGCAGTATTTT
CASSYGTDTQYF
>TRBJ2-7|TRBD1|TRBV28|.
TGTGCCAGCAGTTTAGTTGGACAGGGGAGCGAGCAGTACTTC
CASSLVGQGSEQYF
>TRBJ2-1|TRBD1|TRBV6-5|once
TGTGCCAGCAGTCGGGACAGAAACAATGAGCAGTTCTTC
CASSRDRNNEQFF
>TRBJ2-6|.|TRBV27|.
TGTGCCAGCAGTTTGGGTGAGGGGGCCAACGTCCTGACTTTC
CASSLGEGANVLTF
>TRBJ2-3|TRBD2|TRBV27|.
TGTGCCAGCAGCTACGCCGGGGGGGTTAGCACAGATACGCAGTATTTT
CASSYAGGVSTDTQYF
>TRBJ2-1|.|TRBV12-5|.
TGTGCTAGTGGTTTGGCCCCCATTAAGTACAATGAGCAGTTCTTC
CASGLAPIKYNEQFF
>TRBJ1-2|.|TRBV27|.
TGTGCCAGCAGAAAGGGATCTAATGGCTACACCTTC
CASRKGSNGYTF
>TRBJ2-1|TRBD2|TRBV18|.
TGTGCCAGCTCAGCGGGGGAGGGTGAGCAGTTCTTC
CASSAGEGEQFF
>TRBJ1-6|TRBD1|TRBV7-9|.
TGTGCCAGCAGCCCACCTCCGGGACAGGACCTTTATAATTCACCCCTCCACTTT
CASSPPPGQDLYNSPLHF
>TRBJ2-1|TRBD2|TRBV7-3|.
TGTGCCAGCAGCTTTCCCTCCGGGACTAGCGGGGACAATTGCTACAATGAGCAGTTCTTC
CASSFPSGTSGDNCYNEQFF
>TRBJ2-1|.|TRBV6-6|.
TGTGCCAGCAGTTTGACCGGAACAGGGTATCCTGAGCAGTTCTTC
CASSLTGTGYPEQFF
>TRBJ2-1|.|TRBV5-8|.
TGTGCCAGCAGCTTGGGTAAGAGAGACAATGAGCAGTTCTTC
CASSLGKRDNEQFF
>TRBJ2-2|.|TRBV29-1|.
TGCAGCGTCCCTGTAACGGGTAACACCGGGGAGCTGTTTTTT
CSVPVTGNTGELFF
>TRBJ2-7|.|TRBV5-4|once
TGTGCCAGCAGCTTGGGTGGGTTCGAGCAGTACTTC
CASSLGGFEQYF
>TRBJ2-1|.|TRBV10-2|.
TGCGCCAGCAGCGGTGGTGGCTACAATGAGCAGTTCTTC
CASSGGGYNEQFF
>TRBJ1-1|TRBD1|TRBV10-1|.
TGCGCCAGCAGTGAGTCTCCGACAGGGGGCACTGAAGCTTTCTTT
CASSESPTGGTEAFF
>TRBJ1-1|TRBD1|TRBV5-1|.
TGCGCCAGCAGCCCCGGGACAGGGAACACTGAAGCTTTCTTT
CASSPGTGNTEAFF
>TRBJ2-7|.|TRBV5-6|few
TGTGCCAGCAGCTCAAGCTCCTACGAGCAGTACTTC
CASSSSSYEQYF
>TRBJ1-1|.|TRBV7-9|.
TGTGCCAGCAGCTTAGTTCTAGGGGTCACTGAAGCTTTCTTT
CASSLVLGVTEAFF
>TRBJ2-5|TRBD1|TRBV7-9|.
TGTGCCAGCAGCTCCAGGGACAGGGGGTACCAAGAGACCCAGTACTTC
CASSSRDRGYQETQYF
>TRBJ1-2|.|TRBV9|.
TGTGCCAGCAGCGTAGCTACCCAGGGGAGCCATGGCTACACCTTC
CASSVATQGSHGYTF
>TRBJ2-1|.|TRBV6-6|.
TGTGCCAGCTCCGCGGAAGACAATGAGCAGTTCTTC
CASSAEDNEQFF